These 26 T cell receptor beta chains came from one sample sequenced in a study of CXCR3-negative and CXCR3-positive naive CD8 T cells. It was by 5' RACE with UMI labels that the TRB cDNA libraries were prepared. Reprocessing the 5' RACE reads, TCRdb reports a single entry for every CDR3 protein and omits DNA. This table lists some 130,000 distinct CDR3 sequences. Sample: naive CXCR3- CD8+ T cells from blood. Subset noted: CD45RO-CCR7+CD27+CD95- naive CD8+ T cells lacking CXCR3 (TNR3-). These receptors all stem from a human donor in good health. Some clones in this sample may be carry-over from other donors' samples.

J is TRBJ2-2 and V is TRBV29-1; lacking DNA, the TRBD1 call made by TCRdb goes unchecked. The germline CDR1 and CDR2 sequences are SQVTM and ANQGSEA. The CDR3 covers 12 residues. The CDR3 sequence is CGGQGNTGELFF.

The chain recombines TRBV18 with TRBJ2-3; lacking DNA, the TRBD2 call made by TCRdb goes unchecked. Germline CDR1 reads KGHSH; CDR2 reads LQKENI. This CDR3 comprises 14 residues. CDR3 in amino acids: CASSLPSATDTQYF.

The chain has TRBV4-2 and TRBJ1-2; lacking DNA, the TRBD1 call made by TCRdb goes unchecked. CDR1 and CDR2 from the germline V gene are LGHNA and YNFKEQ. The CDR3 covers 18 residues. This CDR3 is CASSQVGTGARGGIGYTF.

J is TRBJ2-2 and V is TRBV12-3 or TRBV12-4; the TCRdb call, TRBD2, lacks DNA for checking. CDR3 size: 18 residues. The CDR3 is CASSLAPGGPLWTGELFF.

The chain carries TRBV18 and TRBJ2-1; checking the TCRdb D call of TRBD2 is not possible without DNA. Germline CDR1 is KGHSH and CDR2 is LQKENI. The CDR3 runs 15 residues. The CDR3 reads CASSPLAGDYNEQFF. The full variable domain, rest sourced from reference TRBV18 and TRBJ2-1, is NAGVMQNPRHLVRRRGQEARLRCSPMKGHSHVYWYRQLPEEGLKFMVYLQKENIIDESGMPKERFSAEFPKEGPSILRIQQVVRGDSAAYFCASSPLAGDYNEQFFGPGTRLTVL.

The chain has TRBV18 and TRBJ2-7; without DNA, the TCRdb call of TRBD2 cannot be checked. The CDR3 is 15 residues long. The germline V gene encodes CDR1 KGHSH and CDR2 LQKENI. The CDR3 sequence: CASSPSGRGSYEQYF.

The chain uses TRBV19 and TRBJ2-7; TCRdb designates TRBD1, a call that cannot be tested without DNA. CDR1 and CDR2 from the germline V gene are LNHDA and SQIVND (reference sequence). This CDR3 is built from 15 residues. The CDR3 here is CASSIMGAGADEQYF.

The V gene is TRBV25-1, the J gene TRBJ2-7; TCRdb's D call of TRBD2 is untestable without DNA. The germline gives CDR1 MGHDK, CDR2 SYGVNS. The CDR3 spans 17 residues. The CDR3 sequence: CASSSPGGAKTEYEQYF.

The chain couples TRBV12-3 or TRBV12-4 to TRBJ1-2. The CDR3 sequence is 13 residues long. CDR3: CASSLGPTYGYTF.

V gene TRBV7-9 combines with J gene TRBJ1-1. The germline V gene has CDR1 SEHNR and CDR2 FQNEAQ (reference sequence). The CDR3 runs 13 residues. The CDR3 spells CASSLGALPEAFF.

The chain joins TRBV7-2 to TRBJ2-4; without DNA, the TCRdb call of TRBD1 cannot be checked. CDR1 SGHTA and CDR2 FQGNSA come from the germline V gene. The CDR3 totals 17 residues. The CDR3 here is CASSLALAGGGKNIQYF.

The chain has TRBV20-1 and TRBJ2-3. Germline CDR1 and CDR2: DFQATT and SNEGSKA (reference sequence). This CDR3 spans 13 amino acids. CDR3 residues: CSASLQWTDTQYF.

The chain couples TRBV11-2 to TRBJ1-5. Germline loops: CDR1 SGHAT, CDR2 FQNNGV. This CDR3 is 14 amino acids long. This CDR3 reads CASSLRRWGEPQHF.

This chain's CDR3 is CASSFSGGWGTYEQYF. The rearrangement joins TRBV12-3 or TRBV12-4 to TRBJ2-7; TCRdb names TRBD1, which stays unverified in the absence of DNA. This CDR3 is built from 16 residues.

The rearrangement links TRBV28 to TRBJ2-1; the TCRdb D gene call, TRBD2, has no DNA to confirm it. This CDR3 spans 16 amino acids. Germline values: CDR1 MDHEN, CDR2 SYDVKM. The CDR3 spells CASSSLLAVSYNEQFF.

The V call is TRBV9, the J call TRBJ1-2; TCRdb's assignment of TRBD1 cannot be checked, as there is no DNA. Germline lookup yields CDR1 SGDLS and CDR2 YYNGEE. The CDR3 totals 12 residues. CDR3 sequence: CASSDPGGGYTF.

The chain joins TRBV28 to TRBJ2-7; no DNA is available, so the TRBD2 call from TCRdb remains unchecked. This CDR3 region has 12 residues. Germline CDR1 MDHEN, CDR2 SYDVKM. CDR3 protein: CASSLRAHEQYF. Combining the CDR3 with reference TRBV28 and TRBJ2-7 gives the whole variable domain DVKVTQSSRYLVKRTGEKVFLECVQDMDHENMFWYRQDPGLGLRLIYFSYDVKMKEKGDIPEGYSVSREKKERFSLILESASTNQTSMYLCASSLRAHEQYFGPGTRLTVT.

The rearrangement joins TRBV10-3 to TRBJ2-6; TCRdb proposes TRBD1, but this gene call is untestable without DNA. In germline, CDR1 is ENHRY, CDR2 SYGVKD. This CDR3 region has 19 residues. CDR3 loop: CAISGDPGTASSGANVLTF.

J is TRBJ2-7 and V is TRBV30; TCRdb outputs TRBD1, but without DNA this stays unchecked. This CDR3 is built from 15 residues. Germline lookup yields CDR1 GTSNPN and CDR2 SVGIG (reference sequence). The CDR3 here is CAWSPGQGSSYEQYF.

The CDR3 reads CASSQDLSGSSLGIDEQYF. This chain joins TRBV4-1 and TRBJ2-7; the TRBD2 assignment by TCRdb is unverifiable without DNA. This CDR3 is built from 19 residues. Per the germline V gene, CDR1 is MGHRA and CDR2 is YSYEKL.

The chain employs TRBV29-1 and TRBJ2-5; TCRdb lists TRBD1, though no DNA is available to test this call. This CDR3 is 14 amino acids long. CDR1 SQVTM and CDR2 ANQGSEA come from the germline V gene. The CDR3 spells CSVSALDRVETQYF.

V and J are TRBV7-9 and TRBJ2-7; TCRdb proposes TRBD2, but this gene call is untestable without DNA. Per the germline V gene, CDR1 is SEHNR and CDR2 is FQNEAQ (reference sequence). This CDR3 contains 15 residues. The CDR3 region is CASRDTGTIADEQYF.

J is TRBJ2-1 and V is TRBV15; the TRBD1 assignment by TCRdb is unverifiable without DNA. Germline V gene lookup returns CDR1 LNHNV and CDR2 YYDKDF (reference sequence). The CDR3 runs 17 residues. The CDR3 is CATSPPLGPSSYNEQFF.

The chain has TRBV6-2 or TRBV6-3 and TRBJ1-1; the TRBD1 assignment by TCRdb is unverifiable without DNA. Germline V lookup: CDR1 MNHEY, CDR2 SVGEGT. The CDR3 has 13 amino acids. The chain's CDR3 is CASGRQMNTEAFF.

The genes are TRBV10-3 and TRBJ1-1. This CDR3 comprises 11 residues. CDR1 ENHRY and CDR2 SYGVKD come from the germline V gene. The CDR3: CAIMWGNEAFF.

The chain carries TRBV29-1 and TRBJ2-3; TCRdb's D gene call, TRBD1, goes unchecked for lack of DNA. The CDR3 extends over 15 amino acids. Germline CDR1 SQVTM, CDR2 ANQGSEA. CDR3 loop: CSVERKGQGIDTQYF.